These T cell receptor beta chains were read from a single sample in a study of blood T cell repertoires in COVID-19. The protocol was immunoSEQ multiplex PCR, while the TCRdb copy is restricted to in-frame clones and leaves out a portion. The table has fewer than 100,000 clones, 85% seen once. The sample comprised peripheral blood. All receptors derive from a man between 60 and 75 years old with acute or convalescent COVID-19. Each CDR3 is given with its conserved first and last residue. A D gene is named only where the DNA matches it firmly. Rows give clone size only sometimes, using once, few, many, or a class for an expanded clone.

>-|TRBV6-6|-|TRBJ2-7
TGTGCCAGCAGTTACGGGCGGGAATACGAGCAGTACTTC
CASSYGREYEQYF
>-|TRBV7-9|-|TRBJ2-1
TGTGCCAGCAGCTTAGCTGTTCAGGGGGGTGAATTGTTCTTC
CASSLAVQGGELFF
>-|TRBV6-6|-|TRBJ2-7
TGTGCCAGCAAAGAATACAGCTCCAGCGAGCAGTACTTC
CASKEYSSSEQYF
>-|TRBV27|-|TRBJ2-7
TGTGCCAGCAGTCCGTCTGTCGGTCCTTACGAGCAGTACTTC
CASSPSVGPYEQYF
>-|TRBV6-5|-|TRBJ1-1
TGTGCCAGCAGTTATCTTACACAGTCTGAAGCTTTCTTT
CASSYLTQSEAFF
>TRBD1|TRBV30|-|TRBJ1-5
TGTGCCTGGAGTCACAGGGGGGGTCAGCCCCAGCATTTT
CAWSHRGGQPQHF
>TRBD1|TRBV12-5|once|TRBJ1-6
TGTGCTAGTGGACAAGGACAGGGGAACAATTCACCCCTCCACTTT
CASGQGQGNNSPLHF
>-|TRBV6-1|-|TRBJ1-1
TGTGCCAGCAGTGACCCGACGGACAGAGCTGAAGCTTTCTTT
CASSDPTDRAEAFF
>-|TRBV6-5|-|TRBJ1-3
TGTGCCAGCAGAGGACGGGGGGGTTCTGGAAACACCATATATTTT
CASRGRGGSGNTIYF
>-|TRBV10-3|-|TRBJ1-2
TGTGCCATCAGTGACAAGGACACCACTTTTGCTAACTATGGCTACACCTTC
CAISDKDTTFANYGYTF
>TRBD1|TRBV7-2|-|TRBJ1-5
TGTGCCAGCAGCTTAGGACGGGACAGGGGAGATCAGCCCCAGCATTTT
CASSLGRDRGDQPQHF
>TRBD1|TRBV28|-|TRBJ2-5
TGTGCCAGCAGTTTTGGACAGGCCTGGACGGAGACCCAGTACTTC
CASSFGQAWTETQYF
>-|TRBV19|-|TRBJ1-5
TGTGCCACCCAATATGGCAGGGAAGGGAATCAGCCCCAGCATTTT
CATQYGREGNQPQHF
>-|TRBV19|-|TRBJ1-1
TGTGCCAGTAGTATAGTTGGGCGAGTAAACGGAGCTTTCTTT
CASSIVGRVNGAFF
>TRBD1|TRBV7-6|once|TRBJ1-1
TGTGCCAGCAGCCCCTACAGGGGGCGGATTGAAAACACTGAAGCTTTCTTT
CASSPYRGRIENTEAFF
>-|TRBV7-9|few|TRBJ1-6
TGTGCCAGCAGCACCCGGGGATCAGATAATTCACCCCTCCACTTT
CASSTRGSDNSPLHF
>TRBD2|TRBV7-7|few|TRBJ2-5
TGTGCTAGCAGCTTAGTAGCGGGGGGTAAGGAGACCCAGTACTTC
CASSLVAGGKETQYF